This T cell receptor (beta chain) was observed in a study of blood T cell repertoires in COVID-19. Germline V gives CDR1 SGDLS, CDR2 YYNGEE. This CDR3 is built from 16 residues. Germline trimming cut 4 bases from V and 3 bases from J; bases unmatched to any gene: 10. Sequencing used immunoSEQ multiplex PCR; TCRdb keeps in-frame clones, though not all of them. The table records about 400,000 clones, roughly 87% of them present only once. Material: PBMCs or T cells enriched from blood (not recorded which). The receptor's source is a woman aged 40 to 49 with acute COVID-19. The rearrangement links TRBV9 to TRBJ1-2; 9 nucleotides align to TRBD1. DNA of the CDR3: TGTGCCAGCAGCTCCCCATACAGGGGGCGCGACTATGGCTACACCTTC. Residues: CASSSPYRGRDYGYTF.